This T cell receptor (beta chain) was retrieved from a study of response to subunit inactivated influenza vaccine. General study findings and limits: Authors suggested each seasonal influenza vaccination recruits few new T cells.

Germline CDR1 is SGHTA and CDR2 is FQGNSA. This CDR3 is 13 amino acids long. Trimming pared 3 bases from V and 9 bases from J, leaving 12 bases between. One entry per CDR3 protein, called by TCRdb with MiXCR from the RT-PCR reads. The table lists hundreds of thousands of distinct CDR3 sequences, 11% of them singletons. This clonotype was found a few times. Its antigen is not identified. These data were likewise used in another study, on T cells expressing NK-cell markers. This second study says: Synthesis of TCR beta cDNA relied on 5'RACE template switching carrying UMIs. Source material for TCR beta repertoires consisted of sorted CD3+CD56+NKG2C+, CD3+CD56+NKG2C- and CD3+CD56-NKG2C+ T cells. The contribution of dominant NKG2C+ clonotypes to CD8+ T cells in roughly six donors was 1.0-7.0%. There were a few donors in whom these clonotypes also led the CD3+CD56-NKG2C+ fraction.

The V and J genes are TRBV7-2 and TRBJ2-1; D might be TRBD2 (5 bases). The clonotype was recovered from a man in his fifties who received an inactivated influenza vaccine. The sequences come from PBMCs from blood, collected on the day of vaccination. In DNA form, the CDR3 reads TGTGCCAGCAGCTTCGCTGGGAGAGGTGAGCAGTTCTTC. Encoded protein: CASSFAGRGEQFF.